A selection of T cell receptor beta chains follows, all from one sample in a study of T-cell reconstitution after alpha-beta-depleted transplantation in children. MiXCR, applied by TCRdb to the PCR reads, yields one record per CDR3 protein. This sample has under 20,000 distinct CDR3 sequences, with roughly 7.1% found just once. Sequenced material: PBMCs, mostly from graft donor cells, taken 60 days after TCRalphabeta/CD19-depleted stem cell transplant. The receptor source for this set is a boy in the first two years of life who had a stem cell transplant for Wiskott-Aldrich syndrome, so the T cells may come from the graft donor. The CDR3 runs from the conserved cysteine through the conserved F or W. The D gene is left open where the match is weak. Size is stated for part of the rows, as once, few or many counts, or as a class when the clone is expanded.

TRBV5-1	.	TRBJ1-2	few	TGCGCCAGCAGCTTGAGTTGCCTCCAAACTAACTATGGCTACACCTTC	CASSLSCLQTNYGYTF
TRBV5-1	.	TRBJ2-7	many	TGCGCCAGCAGCTTGGGGGACGAGCAGTACTTC	CASSLGDEQYF
TRBV2	TRBD1	TRBJ2-6	many	TGTGCCAGCAGTGAGACCCGAGGGGGCGCTGGGGCCAACGTCCTGACTTTC	CASSETRGGAGANVLTF
TRBV7-2	.	TRBJ1-2	many	TGTGCCAGCAGCTTAGAGGGAGGGGGGGCCGACTATGGCTACACCTTC	CASSLEGGGADYGYTF
TRBV12-3/TRBV12-4	.	TRBJ2-5	many	TGTGCCAGCAGTTCCCGGGAGCAAGAGACCCAGTACTTC	CASSSREQETQYF
TRBV6-1	.	TRBJ1-2	many	TGTGCCAGCAGTGAATGGGGGAGCTACTATGGCTACACCTTC	CASSEWGSYYGYTF
TRBV6-5	TRBD1	TRBJ2-7	.	TGTGCCAGCAGTTACGGGACAGCTTACTACGAGCAGTACTTC	CASSYGTAYYEQYF
TRBV3-1	TRBD1	TRBJ1-6	.	TGTACCAGCTGTTTAGCGACAGGGAGCTCCTATAATTCACCCCTCCACTTT	CTSCLATGSSYNSPLHF
TRBV7-9	TRBD1	TRBJ1-1	.	TGTGCCAGCAGCCTGGGGACAGTACAAGCTTTCTTT	CASSLGTVQAFF
TRBV20-1	.	TRBJ2-1	many	TGCAGTGCTACCTCTTCTGGTGACTGGCAGTTCTTC	CSATSSGDWQFF
TRBV20-1	.	TRBJ1-1	few	TGCAGTGCTAGCTGGCAGGCTGGGCAAGCTTTCTTT	CSASWQAGQAFF
TRBV5-1	.	TRBJ2-1	few	TGCGCCAGCAGCTGGGGTCGAGATGAGCAGTTCTTC	CASSWGRDEQFF
TRBV4-2	.	TRBJ2-1	many	TGTGCCACCTCATTGAAGCCTAGCGAGACGAGGGGGCAGTTCTTC	CATSLKPSETRGQFF
TRBV29-1	.	TRBJ2-6	many	TGCAGCGTTGAAGATCCTACACGGTTTGGGGCCAACGTCCTGACTTTC	CSVEDPTRFGANVLTF
TRBV29-1	.	TRBJ2-1	many	TGCAGCGTCCCGGGACTCTCATCCTACAATGAGCAGTTCTTC	CSVPGLSSYNEQFF
TRBV7-8	.	TRBJ2-7	many	TGTGCCAGCAGCTTTGGACAGACCTACGAGCAGTACTTC	CASSFGQTYEQYF
TRBV20-1	.	TRBJ1-6	.	TGCAGTGCTAGACCCTCTCAGGGTTCCTATAATTCACCCCTCCACTTT	CSARPSQGSYNSPLHF
TRBV7-8	TRBD1	TRBJ1-4	few	TGTGCCAGCGGACTTCTTAGGACAGGGACGGAAAAACTGTTTTTT	CASGLLRTGTEKLFF
TRBV12-3/TRBV12-4	TRBD1	TRBJ1-1	many	TGTGCCAGCAGTTTACGGACAGGGGGGTTCGGTTACACTGAAGCTTTCTTT	CASSLRTGGFGYTEAFF
TRBV5-1	.	TRBJ2-3	many	TGCGCCAGCAGCTTGGGCCCAGCCCCAGATACGCAGTATTTT	CASSLGPAPDTQYF
TRBV7-2	.	TRBJ1-6	few	TGTGCCAGCAGCTTAGGAACAGCTCGGCCCCCCCTCCACTTT	CASSLGTARPPLHF
TRBV6-2/TRBV6-3	.	TRBJ2-7	many	TGTGCCAGCAGTTACTCTCGGGACGAGCAGTACTTC	CASSYSRDEQYF
TRBV7-9	.	TRBJ2-1	medium-sized	TGTGCCAGCACCGTAACCTTAACGTCAGGCCCCTACAATGAGCAGTTCTTC	CASTVTLTSGPYNEQFF
TRBV5-1	TRBD2	TRBJ2-3	many	TGCGCCAGCAGCTTGGCGCTAGCGGGAGTCCCTAGCACAGATACGCAGTATTTT	CASSLALAGVPSTDTQYF
TRBV10-3	.	TRBJ1-5	many	TGTGCCATCAGTGAGTCGGGCAATCAGCCCCAGCATTTT	CAISESGNQPQHF
TRBV9	.	TRBJ2-2	.	TGTGCCAGCAGCGGGGGCTACACCGGGGAGCTGTTTTTT	CASSGGYTGELFF
TRBV20-1	TRBD1	TRBJ1-5	many	TGCAGTGCCACGACAGGGAAAAAGTCGGGCAATCAGCCCCAGCATTTT	CSATTGKKSGNQPQHF
TRBV5-1	.	TRBJ1-2	many	TGCGCCAGCAGCCCTTCGGTCGGGGTGGACTATGGCTACACCTTC	CASSPSVGVDYGYTF
TRBV7-9	.	TRBJ1-1	.	TGTGCCAGCAGCAGAAACAGTGAAGCTTTCTTT	CASSRNSEAFF
TRBV6-5	TRBD1	TRBJ1-1	many	TGTGCCAGCAGACAGGGGAGGGAGAACACTGAAGCTTTCTTT	CASRQGRENTEAFF
TRBV18	TRBD1	TRBJ2-7	many	TGTGCCAGCTCACCGGGACAGATCCCCTACGAGCAGTACTTC	CASSPGQIPYEQYF
TRBV5-4	.	TRBJ1-3	many	TGTGCCAGCAGCTCTCGGGGAAGGTCTGGAAACACCATATATTTT	CASSSRGRSGNTIYF
TRBV9	TRBD1	TRBJ1-6	few	TGTGCCAGCAGCGTAGCTACTGGGGACAGCTATAATTCACCCCTCCACTTT	CASSVATGDSYNSPLHF
TRBV6-5	TRBD1	TRBJ2-1	medium-sized	TGTGCCAGCAGAACGATCCGGGACAGGGGGTACAATGAGCAGTTCTTC	CASRTIRDRGYNEQFF
TRBV20-1	.	TRBJ1-1	many	TGCAGTGCTAGAGGGAACACTGAAGCTTTCTTT	CSARGNTEAFF
TRBV7-2	.	TRBJ1-5	medium-sized	TGTGCCAGCAGCTTAAAGGGCCCCGGTCAGCCCCAGCATTTT	CASSLKGPGQPQHF
TRBV29-1	.	TRBJ1-2	many	TGCAGCGTTGGTCGGGACGCTCGATCATATGGCTACACCTTC	CSVGRDARSYGYTF
TRBV20-1	TRBD1	TRBJ1-3	.	TGCAGTGCTAGAGCCTGGGGCCCGGGACAGGGGAATGGGGGAAACACCATATATTTT	CSARAWGPGQGNGGNTIYF
TRBV29-1	.	TRBJ1-5	many	TGCAGCGTTCGGCAGCCTAATCAGCCCCAGCATTTT	CSVRQPNQPQHF
TRBV7-9	.	TRBJ1-6	few	TGTGCCAGCAGCTTACGAGCGGATTCACCCCTCCACTTT	CASSLRADSPLHF